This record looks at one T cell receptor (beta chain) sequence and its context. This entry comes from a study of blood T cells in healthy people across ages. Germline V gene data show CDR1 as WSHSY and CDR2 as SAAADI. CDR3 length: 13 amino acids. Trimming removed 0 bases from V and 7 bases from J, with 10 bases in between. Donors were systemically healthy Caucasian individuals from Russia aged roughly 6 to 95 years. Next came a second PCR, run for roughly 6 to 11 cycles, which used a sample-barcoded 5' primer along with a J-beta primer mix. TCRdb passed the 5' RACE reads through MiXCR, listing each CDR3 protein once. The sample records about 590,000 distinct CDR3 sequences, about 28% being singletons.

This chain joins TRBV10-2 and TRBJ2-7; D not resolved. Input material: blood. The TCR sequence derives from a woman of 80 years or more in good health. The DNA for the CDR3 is TGCGCCAGCAGTGAGTCATACCGCAATGAGCAGTACTTC. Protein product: CASSESYRNEQYF.